This record concerns one T cell receptor (beta chain) sequence. Its target is unknown. This specimen comes from a study of beta chain features in type 1 diabetes. Germline CDR1 reads SGHTA; CDR2 reads FQGNSA. The V end was cut by 5 bases, the J end by 12 bases, with 26 bases between. The CDR3 loop spans 16 amino acids. Findings of the study overall: A closer apparent resemblance between naive, central memory and Treg TCRB repertoires was seen in patients than in healthy donors. TCRB CDR3 length was moderately but significantly reduced in all four CD4+ subsets of Type 1 diabetes patients.

Every isolated RNA sample was fully reverse transcribed, so sequencing captured expressed TCRB transcripts. The repertoire was sequenced with immunoSEQ multiplex PCR; TCRdb's copy has only in-frame clones and lacks some. The data contain a few hundred thousand clones, approximately 13% of them seen just once; the ten biggest clones take up roughly 0.015%. This clonotype was obtained from a woman aged 18 to 35 with type 1 diabetes. The sample was naive CD4+ T cells from blood. The chain links TRBV7-2 to TRBJ2-4; possible D gene TRBD2, 6 bases. The DNA for the CDR3 is TGTGCCAGCAGCCCGCCTGCGTCTCGGAGGGCCTTTAGTCAGTACTTC. Its translation is CASSPPASRRAFSQYF.